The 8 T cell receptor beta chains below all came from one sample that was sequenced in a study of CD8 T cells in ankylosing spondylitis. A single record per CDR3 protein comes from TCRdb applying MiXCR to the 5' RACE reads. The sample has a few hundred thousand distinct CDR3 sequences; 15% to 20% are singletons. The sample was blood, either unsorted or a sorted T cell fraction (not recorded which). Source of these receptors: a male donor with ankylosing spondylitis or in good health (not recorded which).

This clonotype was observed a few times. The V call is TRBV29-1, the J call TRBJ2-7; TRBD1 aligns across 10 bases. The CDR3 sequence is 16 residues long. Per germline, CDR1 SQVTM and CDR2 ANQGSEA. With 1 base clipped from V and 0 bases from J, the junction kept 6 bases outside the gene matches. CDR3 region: CSVEARDRGLSYEQYF. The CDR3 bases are TGCAGCGTTGAAGCAAGGGACAGGGGACTCTCCTACGAGCAGTACTTC.

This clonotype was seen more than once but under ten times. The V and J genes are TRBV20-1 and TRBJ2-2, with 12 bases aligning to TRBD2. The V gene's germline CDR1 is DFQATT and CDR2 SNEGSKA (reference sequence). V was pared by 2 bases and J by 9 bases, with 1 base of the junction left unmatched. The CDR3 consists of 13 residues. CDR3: CSARWTSGRELFF. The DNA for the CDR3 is TGCAGTGCTAGATGGACTAGCGGGAGGGAGCTGTTTTTT.

CDR3 nucleotides: TGTGCCAGCAGCTCGATCGGGAACACCGGGGAGCTGTTTTTT. It translates to CASSSIGNTGELFF. The chain combines TRBV11-2 with TRBJ2-2, with D uncertain. The V gene's germline CDR1 is SGHAT and CDR2 FQNNGV. V was clipped by 4 bases and J by 1 base, with 7 bases between them. This CDR3 contains 14 residues.

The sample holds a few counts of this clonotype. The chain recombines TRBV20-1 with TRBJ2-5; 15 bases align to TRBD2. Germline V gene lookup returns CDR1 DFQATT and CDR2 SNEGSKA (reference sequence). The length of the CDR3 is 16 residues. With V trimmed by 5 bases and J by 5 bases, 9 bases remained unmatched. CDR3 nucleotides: TGCAGTGCTCGAGGACTAGCGGGAGGGCCCTGGGAGACCCAGTACTTC. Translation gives CSARGLAGGPWETQYF.

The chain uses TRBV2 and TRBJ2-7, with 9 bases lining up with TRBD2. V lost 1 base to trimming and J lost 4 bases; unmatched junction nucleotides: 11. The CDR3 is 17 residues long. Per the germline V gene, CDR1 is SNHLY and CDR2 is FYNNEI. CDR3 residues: CASSEGSSGELDYEQYF. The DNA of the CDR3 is TGTGCCAGCAGTGAAGGGTCTAGCGGGGAGCTTGATTACGAGCAGTACTTC.

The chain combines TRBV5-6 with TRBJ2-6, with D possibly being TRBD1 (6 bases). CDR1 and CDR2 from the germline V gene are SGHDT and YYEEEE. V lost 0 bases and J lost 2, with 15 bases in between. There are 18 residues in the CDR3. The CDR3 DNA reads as TGTGCCAGCAGCTTGGGGACAGAGATCCCCCCTGGGGCCAACGTCCTGACTTTC. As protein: CASSLGTEIPPGANVLTF.

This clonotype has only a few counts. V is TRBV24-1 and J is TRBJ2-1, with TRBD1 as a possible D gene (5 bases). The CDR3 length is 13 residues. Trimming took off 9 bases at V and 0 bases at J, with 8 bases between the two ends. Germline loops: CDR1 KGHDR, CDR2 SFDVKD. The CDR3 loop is CATSDSSYNEQFF. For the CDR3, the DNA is TGTGCCACCTCTGACAGCTCCTACAATGAGCAGTTCTTC.

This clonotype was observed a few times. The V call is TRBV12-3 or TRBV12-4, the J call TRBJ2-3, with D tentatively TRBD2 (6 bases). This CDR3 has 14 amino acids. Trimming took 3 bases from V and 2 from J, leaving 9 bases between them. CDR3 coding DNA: TGTGCCAGCAGTTTCGGCGGGAACACAGATACGCAGTATTTT. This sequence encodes CASSFGGNTDTQYF.